This T cell receptor beta chain was captured by sequencing in a study of T-cell memory formation after mild COVID-19. As for the study in general: Clustering of TCRs was largely donor specific. Study-level findings and limits: CD4+ contracting clones were mainly CM and EM; CD8+ ones, EMRA. Detection of some responders pre-infection suggested pre-existing cross-reactive memory T cells participated. CD4/CD8 balance held among clones contracting day 15 to 85, and later expanders leaned CD4+.

TCRdb used MiXCR to reprocess the 5' RACE reads, holding one entry per CDR3 protein. The data hold under 300,000 distinct CDR3 sequences, with around a tenth observed a single time. In this sample, this clonotype turned up many times. Its antigen is currently unknown. Germline CDR1 and CDR2: SQVTM and ANQGSEA. CDR3 length equals 12 residues. The germline V and J ends were trimmed by 4 bases and 9 bases, with 13 bases remaining between them. This TCR was recovered from a man younger than 35 who had mild COVID-19 (a few samples of this study predate the infection). Cell type and time point are not known. The sequencing sample was made of PBMCs or a T cell subset sorted from them (not recorded which). This chain links TRBV29-1 with TRBJ2-4; D not certain. CDR3 sequence reads: CSVAVDTGIQYF. The CDR3 DNA sequence: TGCAGCGTTGCTGTCGACACGGGCATTCAGTACTTC.